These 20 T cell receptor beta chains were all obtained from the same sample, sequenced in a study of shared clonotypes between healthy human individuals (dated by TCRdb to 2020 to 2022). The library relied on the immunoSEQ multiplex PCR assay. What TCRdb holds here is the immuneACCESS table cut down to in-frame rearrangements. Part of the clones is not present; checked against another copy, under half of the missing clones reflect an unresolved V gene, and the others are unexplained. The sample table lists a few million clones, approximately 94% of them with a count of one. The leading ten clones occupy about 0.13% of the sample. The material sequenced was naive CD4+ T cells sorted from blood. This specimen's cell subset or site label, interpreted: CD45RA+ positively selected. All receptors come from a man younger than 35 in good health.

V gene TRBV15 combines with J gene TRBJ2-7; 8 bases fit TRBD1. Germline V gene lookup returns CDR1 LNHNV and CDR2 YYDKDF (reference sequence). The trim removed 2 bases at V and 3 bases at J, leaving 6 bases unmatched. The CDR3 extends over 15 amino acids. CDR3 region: CATSRLTGGGYEQYF. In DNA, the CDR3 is TGTGCCACCAGCAGACTAACAGGGGGAGGCTACGAGCAGTACTTC.

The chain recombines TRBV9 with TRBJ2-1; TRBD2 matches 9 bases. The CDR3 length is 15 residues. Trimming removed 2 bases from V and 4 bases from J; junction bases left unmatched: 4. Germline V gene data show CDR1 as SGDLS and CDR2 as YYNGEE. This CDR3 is CASSVLAGDYNEQFF. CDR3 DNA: TGTGCCAGCAGCGTGTTAGCGGGAGATTACAATGAGCAGTTCTTC. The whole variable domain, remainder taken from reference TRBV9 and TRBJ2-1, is DSGVTQTPKHLITATGQRVTLRCSPRSGDLSVYWYQQSLDQGLQFLIQYYNGEERAKGNILERFSAQQFPDLHSELNLSSLELGDSALYFCASSVLAGDYNEQFFGPGTRLTVL.

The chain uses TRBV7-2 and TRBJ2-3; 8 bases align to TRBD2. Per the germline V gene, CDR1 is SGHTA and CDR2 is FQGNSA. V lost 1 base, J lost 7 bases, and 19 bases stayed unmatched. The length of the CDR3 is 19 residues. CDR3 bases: TGTGCCAGCAGCTTAGTGAGGGGGATTTGGCGGGAGGCCCGAAATACGCAGTATTTT. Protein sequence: CASSLVRGIWREARNTQYF.

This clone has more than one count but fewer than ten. The CDR3 reads CASSYILSTEAFF. Written as DNA, the CDR3 is TGTGCCAGCAGTTACATTCTTTCAACTGAAGCTTTCTTT. The chain combines TRBV6-6 with TRBJ1-1; no definite D call. This CDR3 is 13 amino acids long. Germline CDR1 reads MNHNY; CDR2 reads SVGAGI (reference sequence). Trimming removed 2 bases at V and 5 bases at J, with 9 bases between.

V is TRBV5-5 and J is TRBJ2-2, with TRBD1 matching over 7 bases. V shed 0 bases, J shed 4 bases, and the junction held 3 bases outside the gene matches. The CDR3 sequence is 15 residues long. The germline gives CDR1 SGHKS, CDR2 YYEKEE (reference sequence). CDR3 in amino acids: CASSLVDRATGELFF. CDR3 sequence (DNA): TGTGCCAGCAGCTTGGTCGACAGGGCCACCGGGGAGCTGTTTTTT.

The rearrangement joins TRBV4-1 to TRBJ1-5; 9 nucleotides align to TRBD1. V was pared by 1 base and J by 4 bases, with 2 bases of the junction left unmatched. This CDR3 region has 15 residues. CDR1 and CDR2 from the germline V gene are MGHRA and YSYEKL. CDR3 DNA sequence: TGCGCCAGCAGCCAAGGACAGGGGGATAATCAGCCCCAGCATTTT. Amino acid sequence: CASSQGQGDNQPQHF.

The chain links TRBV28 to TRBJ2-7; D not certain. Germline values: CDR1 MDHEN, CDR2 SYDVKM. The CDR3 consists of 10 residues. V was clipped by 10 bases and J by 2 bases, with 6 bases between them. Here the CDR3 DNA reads TGTGCCACCGCAGCCTACGAGCAGTACTTC. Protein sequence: CATAAYEQYF.

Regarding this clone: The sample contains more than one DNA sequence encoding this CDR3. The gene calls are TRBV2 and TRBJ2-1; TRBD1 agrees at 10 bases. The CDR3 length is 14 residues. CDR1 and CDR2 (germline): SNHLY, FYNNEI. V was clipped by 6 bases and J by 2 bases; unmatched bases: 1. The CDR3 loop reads CASRGTGAYNEQFF. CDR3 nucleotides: TGTGCCAGCAGGGGGACAGGGGCCTACAATGAGCAGTTCTTC.

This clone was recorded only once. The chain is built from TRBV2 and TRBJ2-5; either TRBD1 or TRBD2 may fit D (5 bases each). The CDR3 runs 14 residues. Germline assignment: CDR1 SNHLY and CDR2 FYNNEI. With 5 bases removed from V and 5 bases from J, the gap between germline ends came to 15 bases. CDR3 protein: CASSPARGRETQYF. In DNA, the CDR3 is TGTGCCAGCAGTCCCGCCCGGGGACGGGAGACCCAGTACTTC. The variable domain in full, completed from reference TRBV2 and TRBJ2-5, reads EPEVTQTPSHQVTQMGQEVILRCVPISNHLYFYWYRQILGQKVEFLVSFYNNEISEKSEIFDDQFSVERPDGSNFTLKIRSTKLEDSAMYFCASSPARGRETQYFGPGTRLLVL.

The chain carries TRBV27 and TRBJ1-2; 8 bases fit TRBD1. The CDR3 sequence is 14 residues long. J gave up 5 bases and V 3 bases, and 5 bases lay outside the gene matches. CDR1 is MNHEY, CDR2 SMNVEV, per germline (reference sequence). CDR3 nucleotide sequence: TGTGCCAGCAGTTTCCAGGGGGCGGGGTATGGCTACACCTTC. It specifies CASSFQGAGYGYTF.

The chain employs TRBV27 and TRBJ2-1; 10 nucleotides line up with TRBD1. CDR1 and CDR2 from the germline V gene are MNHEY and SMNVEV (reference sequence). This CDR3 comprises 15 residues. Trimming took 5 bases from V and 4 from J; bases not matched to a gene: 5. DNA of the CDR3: TGTGCCAGCAGTCTTCGGGACAGGGGATACAATGAGCAGTTCTTC. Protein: CASSLRDRGYNEQFF.

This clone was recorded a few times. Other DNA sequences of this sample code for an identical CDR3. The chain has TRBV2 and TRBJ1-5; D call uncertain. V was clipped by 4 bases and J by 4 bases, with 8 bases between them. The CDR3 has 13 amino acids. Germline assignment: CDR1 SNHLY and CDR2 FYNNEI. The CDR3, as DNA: TGTGCCAGCAGTGTTTCCCTAAATCAGCCCCAGCATTTT. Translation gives CASSVSLNQPQHF.

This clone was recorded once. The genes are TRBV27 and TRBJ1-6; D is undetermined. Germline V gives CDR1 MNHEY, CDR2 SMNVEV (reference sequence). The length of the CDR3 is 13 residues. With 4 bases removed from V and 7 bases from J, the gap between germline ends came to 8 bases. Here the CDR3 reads CASSWKLNSPLHF. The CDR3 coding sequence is TGTGCCAGCAGTTGGAAATTAAATTCACCCCTCCACTTT.

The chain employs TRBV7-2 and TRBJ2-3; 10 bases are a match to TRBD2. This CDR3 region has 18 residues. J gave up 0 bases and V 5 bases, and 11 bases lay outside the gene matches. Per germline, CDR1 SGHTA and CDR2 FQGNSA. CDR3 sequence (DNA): TGTGCCAGCAGCCCTATGGGGGGGACTAGCGTTAGCACAGATACGCAGTATTTT. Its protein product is CASSPMGGTSVSTDTQYF.

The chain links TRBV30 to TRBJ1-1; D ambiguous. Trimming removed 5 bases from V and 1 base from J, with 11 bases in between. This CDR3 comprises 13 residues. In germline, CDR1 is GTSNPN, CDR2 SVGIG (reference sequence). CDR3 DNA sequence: TGTGCCTGGGCTATCGGATGGAACACTGAAGCTTTCTTT. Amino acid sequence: CAWAIGWNTEAFF.

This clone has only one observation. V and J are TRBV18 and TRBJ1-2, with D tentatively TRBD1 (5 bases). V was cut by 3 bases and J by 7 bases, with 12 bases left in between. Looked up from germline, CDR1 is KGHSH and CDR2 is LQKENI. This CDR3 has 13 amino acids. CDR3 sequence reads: CASSPDISPGYTF. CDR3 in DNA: TGTGCCAGCTCACCGGACATTTCTCCTGGCTACACCTTC.

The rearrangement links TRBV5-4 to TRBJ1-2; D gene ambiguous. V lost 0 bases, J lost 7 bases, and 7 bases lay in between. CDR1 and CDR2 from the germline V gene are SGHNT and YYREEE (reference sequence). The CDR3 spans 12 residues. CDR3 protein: CASSLDVGGYTF. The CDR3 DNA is TGTGCCAGCAGCTTGGACGTGGGTGGCTACACCTTC.

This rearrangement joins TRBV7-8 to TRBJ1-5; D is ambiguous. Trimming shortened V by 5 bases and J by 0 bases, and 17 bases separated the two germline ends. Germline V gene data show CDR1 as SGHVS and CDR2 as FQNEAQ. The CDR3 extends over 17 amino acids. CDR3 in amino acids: CASSLLWTGASNQPQHF. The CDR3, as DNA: TGTGCCAGCAGCCTTCTATGGACGGGCGCTAGCAATCAGCCCCAGCATTTT.

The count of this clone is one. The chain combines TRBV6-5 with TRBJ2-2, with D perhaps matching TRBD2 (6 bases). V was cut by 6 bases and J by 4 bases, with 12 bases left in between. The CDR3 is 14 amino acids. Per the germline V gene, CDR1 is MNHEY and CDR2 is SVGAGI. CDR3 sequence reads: CASSRLGGTGELFF. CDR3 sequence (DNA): TGTGCCAGCAGCCGACTAGGTGGCACCGGGGAGCTGTTTTTT.

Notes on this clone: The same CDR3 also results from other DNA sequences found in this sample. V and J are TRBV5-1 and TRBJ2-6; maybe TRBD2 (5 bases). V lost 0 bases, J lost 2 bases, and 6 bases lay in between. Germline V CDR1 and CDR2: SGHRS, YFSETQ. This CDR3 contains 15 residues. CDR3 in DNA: TGCGCCAGCAGCTTGGTCGGGGCTGGGGCCAACGTCCTGACTTTC. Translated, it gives CASSLVGAGANVLTF.